These 20 T cell receptor beta chains were all obtained from the same sample, sequenced in a study of spatial heterogeneity in lung cancer. The sample's time point: sample taken at primary tumor resection. TCRdb reprocessed the 5' RACE reads via MiXCR and lists one record per CDR3 protein. The sample yields approximately 40,000 distinct CDR3 sequences, around 13% seen once. This material consisted of PBMCs, taken at surgery. These receptor sequences come from a male donor with early-stage non-small cell lung cancer.

This clonotype was seen many times. The V call is TRBV6-1, the J call TRBJ2-3; TRBD1 or TRBD2 may be the D gene (5 bases each). Germline lookup yields CDR1 MNHNS and CDR2 SASEGT. V lost 3 bases and J lost 4, with 14 bases in between. This CDR3 region has 15 residues. CDR3 DNA: TGTGCCAGCAGTGAGGGACCTCTCGGCGCAGATACGCAGTATTTT. Its protein is CASSEGPLGADTQYF.

In this sample, this clonotype turned up a few times. The chain combines TRBV2 with TRBJ1-1, with D unclear. V shed 0 bases and J shed 3 bases, with 8 bases lying between them. Looked up from germline, CDR1 is SNHLY and CDR2 is FYNNEI. The CDR3 sequence is 14 residues long. CDR3 bases: TGTGCCAGCAGTGAAGCGTCTCGTTACACTGAAGCTTTCTTT. Encoded protein: CASSEASRYTEAFF. The entire variable domain, with the rest obtained from reference TRBV2 and TRBJ1-1, is as follows: EPEVTQTPSHQVTQMGQEVILRCVPISNHLYFYWYRQILGQKVEFLVSFYNNEISEKSEIFDDQFSVERPDGSNFTLKIRSTKLEDSAMYFCASSEASRYTEAFFGQGTRLTVV.

This sequence joins TRBV28 and TRBJ2-3; the match to TRBD1 covers 7 bases. The junction had 7 bases not matched to a gene; V was cut back by 6 bases and J by 1 base. Germline V gene data show CDR1 as MDHEN and CDR2 as SYDVKM. The length of the CDR3 is 15 residues. In DNA form, the CDR3 reads TGTGCCAGCAGCCCTCACAGGGGTGGCACAGATACGCAGTATTTT. As protein: CASSPHRGGTDTQYF.

This clonotype was seen ten or more times. The chain uses TRBV28 and TRBJ1-1; 7 bases align to TRBD1. The CDR3 is 15 amino acids. Looked up from germline, CDR1 is MDHEN and CDR2 is SYDVKM. The V segment lost 3 bases and the J segment 4 bases; nucleotides outside the gene matches: 8. In nucleotides, the CDR3 is TGTGCCAGCAGTTTCGGAGCAGGGGGTATCACTGAAGCTTTCTTT. This codes for CASSFGAGGITEAFF.

The sample holds a few counts of this clonotype. This chain uses TRBV5-1 with TRBJ1-4; 10 bases align to TRBD1. Per the germline V gene, CDR1 is SGHRS and CDR2 is YFSETQ. This CDR3 is built from 15 residues. V lost 4 bases and J lost 8; bases outside the gene matches: 8. CDR3 sequence reads: CASSVSTGGEEKLFF. DNA of the CDR3: TGCGCCAGCAGCGTTTCGACAGGGGGCGAAGAAAAACTGTTTTTT.

On this clonotype itself: A read error may account for a junction end that differs from germline. V gene TRBV11-2 combines with J gene TRBJ2-1, with 7 bases lining up with TRBD2. This CDR3 region has 15 residues. The germline V gene has CDR1 SGHAT and CDR2 FQNNGV. CDR3 nucleotides: TGCGCCACCAGCTTACCAGCGGGGCTCCCCCATGAGCAGTTCTTC. Protein sequence: CATSLPAGLPHEQFF.

This clonotype was seen only a few times. In DNA form, the CDR3 reads TGTGCCAGCAGGGGAGGCGACACTGAAGCTTTCTTT. This codes for CASRGGDTEAFF. This rearrangement joins TRBV12-3 or TRBV12-4 to TRBJ1-1; no clear D. The CDR3 extends over 12 amino acids. Trimming pared 6 bases from V and 3 bases from J, leaving 8 bases between.

The CDR3 sequence: CASSVETGSGYTF. The CDR3 DNA reads as TGTGCCAGCAGCGTTGAGACAGGGAGTGGCTACACCTTC. The genes are TRBV9 and TRBJ1-2, with 7 bases matching TRBD1. The V gene end was trimmed by 2 bases and the J gene end by 7 bases; junction bases not matched to a gene: 5. Per germline, CDR1 SGDLS and CDR2 YYNGEE. The CDR3 totals 13 residues.

This clonotype was counted ten times or more. The rearrangement uses TRBV25-1 and TRBJ1-2; perhaps TRBD1 as D (5 bases). The germline V gene encodes CDR1 MGHDK and CDR2 SYGVNS. The CDR3 is 14 amino acids. The V end lost 7 bases, the J end lost 4 bases, and 16 bases lay between the germline ends. In DNA, the CDR3 is TGTGCCAGCATTCTTTCCCGGGGGATCTATGGCTACACCTTC. Its translation is CASILSRGIYGYTF.

The V gene is TRBV7-9, the J gene TRBJ1-1; D is ambiguous. This CDR3 has 14 residues. The V gene's germline CDR1 is SEHNR and CDR2 FQNEAQ (reference sequence). Trimming cost V 1 base and J 0 bases, with 6 bases left between them. CDR3 residues: CASSLEVVNTEAFF. For the CDR3, the DNA is TGTGCCAGCAGCTTAGAAGTGGTGAACACTGAAGCTTTCTTT.

At least ten counts were recorded for this clonotype. V usage is TRBV2 and J usage is TRBJ2-3; the D is unclear. This CDR3 contains 15 residues. Germline V gene lookup returns CDR1 SNHLY and CDR2 FYNNEI. V shed 1 base and J shed 4 bases, with 12 bases lying between them. The CDR3 nucleotides read TGTGCCAGCAGTGAAGGTGAAAGGAGCGCAGATACGCAGTATTTT. Its protein is CASSEGERSADTQYF.

This clonotype was found many times. The chain carries TRBV2 and TRBJ2-7, with D possibly being TRBD1 or TRBD2 (5 bases each). The V and J ends lost 4 bases and 6 bases respectively, with 7 bases between them. Germline assignment: CDR1 SNHLY and CDR2 FYNNEI. This CDR3 spans 11 amino acids. The CDR3 loop is CASSAGGEQYF. The CDR3 nucleotides are TGTGCCAGCAGTGCTGGGGGCGAGCAGTACTTC. The full variable domain, in which reference TRBV2 and TRBJ2-7 provide the parts outside the CDR3, is EPEVTQTPSHQVTQMGQEVILRCVPISNHLYFYWYRQILGQKVEFLVSFYNNEISEKSEIFDDQFSVERPDGSNFTLKIRSTKLEDSAMYFCASSAGGEQYFGPGTRLTVT.

This clonotype was observed at least ten times. The CDR3 region has the DNA TGCAGCACCATTGACAGGGGGATAGGGGCCAACGTCCTGACTTTC. Amino acid sequence: CSTIDRGIGANVLTF. J is TRBJ2-6 and V is TRBV29-1; 9 bases agree with TRBD1. CDR3 length: 15 amino acids. Trimming at V came to 8 bases and at J to 4 bases, leaving 9 bases not matched to a gene. Germline lookup yields CDR1 SQVTM and CDR2 ANQGSEA.

In its sample, this clonotype was seen many times. The chain uses TRBV6-5 and TRBJ2-4; D is uncertain. The CDR3 has 13 residues. V was trimmed by 7 bases and J by 3 bases, leaving 10 bases between them. Germline values: CDR1 MNHEY, CDR2 SVGAGI. CDR3 in amino acids: CASTNANKNIQYF. DNA of the CDR3: TGTGCCAGCACCAACGCGAACAAAAACATTCAGTACTTC.

The sample holds many counts of this clonotype. The V and J genes are TRBV5-1 and TRBJ2-7; no firm D call. CDR1 and CDR2 from the germline V gene are SGHRS and YFSETQ. Trimming took off 3 bases at V and 0 bases at J, with 10 bases between the two ends. This CDR3 has 14 residues. The DNA for the CDR3 is TGCGCCAGCAGCTCATGGACGGGCTCCTACGAGCAGTACTTC. As protein: CASSSWTGSYEQYF.

This clonotype was seen repeatedly, ten times or more. The rearrangement joins TRBV7-2 to TRBJ2-1; 8 bases map to TRBD2. The CDR3 has 14 residues. Germline-derived CDR1 and CDR2 are SGHTA and FQGNSA. The V and J ends lost 4 bases and 7 bases, in that order; junction bases with no gene match: 6. This CDR3 reads CASSYPGGWNEQFF. CDR3 coding DNA: TGTGCCAGCAGCTACCCGGGGGGGTGGAATGAGCAGTTCTTC.

Comment on this clonotype: A read error is possible here, since a much larger clone lies one base away. The genes are TRBV11-2 and TRBJ1-1; D is uncertain. Germline CDR1 SGHAT, CDR2 FQNNGV. The CDR3 contains 13 residues. The V and J ends lost 5 bases and 1 base respectively, with 8 bases between them. CDR3 protein: CASSPSANTEAFF. The CDR3 DNA reads as TGTGCCAGCAGCCCGTCAGCGAACACTGAAGCTTTCTTT.

The V and J genes are TRBV18 and TRBJ2-7, with TRBD1 matching 11 bases. Losses at the gene ends were 3 bases for V and 7 bases for J; bases not matched to a gene: 2. CDR3 size: 13 residues. Germline CDR1 and CDR2: KGHSH and LQKENI. CDR3 in amino acids: CASSPRDRGEQYF. In DNA form, the CDR3 reads TGTGCCAGCTCACCCCGGGACAGGGGGGAGCAGTACTTC.

The gene calls are TRBV11-2 and TRBJ2-5; D uncertain. V dropped 5 bases and J dropped 6 bases, with 4 bases sitting between them. The CDR3 has 10 residues. The germline gives CDR1 SGHAT, CDR2 FQNNGV. In DNA form, the CDR3 reads TGTGCCAGCAGCGTGAAGACCCAGTACTTC. It is translated as CASSVKTQYF.

This clonotype was seen a few times. The V and J genes are TRBV10-3 and TRBJ2-1; 9 bases are shared with TRBD1. With 5 bases clipped from V and 2 bases from J, the junction kept 1 base outside the gene matches. The CDR3 has 14 amino acids. Germline CDR1 and CDR2: ENHRY and SYGVKD. In DNA form, the CDR3 reads TGTGCCATCAGTCGGGACAGGGCCTACAATGAGCAGTTCTTC. It translates to CAISRDRAYNEQFF.